This T cell receptor (beta chain) emerged from a study of T cell responses to AZD1222 COVID-19 vaccine. Study-level results: Only five or six AZD1222 recipients tested seropositive at baseline.

A note on this clone: Its antigen is undetermined.

Germline CDR1 and CDR2: SGHTA and FQGTGA. This CDR3 spans 15 amino acids. V lost 8 bases and J 4 bases, leaving 19 bases between the germline ends. Measured with immunoSEQ multiplex PCR; TCRdb has only the in-frame clones, and not every one. The sample lists approximately 120,000 clones; roughly 87% were seen once. The chain joins TRBV7-3 to TRBJ2-3; D may be TRBD1 or TRBD2 (6 bases each). This sample comprised peripheral blood, obtained on day 0 of AZD1222 vaccination. This clonotype was sampled from an adult in good health. This chain's CDR3 is CASSGSSGAADTQYF. The CDR3 DNA sequence: TGTGCCAGCTCCGGATCCTCGGGGGCTGCAGATACGCAGTATTTT.